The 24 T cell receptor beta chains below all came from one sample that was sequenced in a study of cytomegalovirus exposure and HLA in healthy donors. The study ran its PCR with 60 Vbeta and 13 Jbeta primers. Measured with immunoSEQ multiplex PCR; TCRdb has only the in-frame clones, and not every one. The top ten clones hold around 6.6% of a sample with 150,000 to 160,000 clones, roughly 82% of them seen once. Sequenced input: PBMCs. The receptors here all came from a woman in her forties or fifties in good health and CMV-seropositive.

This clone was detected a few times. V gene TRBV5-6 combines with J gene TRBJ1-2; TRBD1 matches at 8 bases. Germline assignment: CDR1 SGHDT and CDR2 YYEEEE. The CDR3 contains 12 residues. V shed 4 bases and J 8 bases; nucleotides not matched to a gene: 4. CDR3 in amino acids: CASSQWTGGYTF. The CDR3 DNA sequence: TGTGCCAGCAGCCAATGGACAGGGGGCTACACCTTC. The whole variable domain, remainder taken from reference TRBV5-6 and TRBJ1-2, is DAGVTQSPTHLIKTRGQQVTLRCSPKSGHDTVSWYQQALGQGPQFIFQYYEEEERQRGNFPDRFSGHQFPNYSSELNVNALLLGDSALYLCASSQWTGGYTFGSGTRLTVV.

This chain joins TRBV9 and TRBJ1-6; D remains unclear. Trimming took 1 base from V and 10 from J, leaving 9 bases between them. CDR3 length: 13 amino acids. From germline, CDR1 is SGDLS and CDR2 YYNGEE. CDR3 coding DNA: TGTGCCAGCAGCGTACGATCGGGGTCACCCCTCCACTTT. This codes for CASSVRSGSPLHF. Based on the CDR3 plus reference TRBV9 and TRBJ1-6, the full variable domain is DSGVTQTPKHLITATGQRVTLRCSPRSGDLSVYWYQQSLDQGLQFLIQYYNGEERAKGNILERFSAQQFPDLHSELNLSSLELGDSALYFCASSVRSGSPLHFGNGTRLTVT.

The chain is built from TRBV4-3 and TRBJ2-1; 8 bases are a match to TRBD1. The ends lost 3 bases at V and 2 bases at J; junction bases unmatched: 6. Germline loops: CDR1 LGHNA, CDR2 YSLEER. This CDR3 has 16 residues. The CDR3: CASSHGQGRAYNEQFF. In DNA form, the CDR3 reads TGCGCCAGCAGCCATGGACAGGGAAGGGCCTACAATGAGCAGTTCTTC.

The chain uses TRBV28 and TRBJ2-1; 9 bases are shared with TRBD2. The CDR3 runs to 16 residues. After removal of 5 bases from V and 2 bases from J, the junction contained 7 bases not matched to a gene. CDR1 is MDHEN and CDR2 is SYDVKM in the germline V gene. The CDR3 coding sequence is TGTGCCAGCAGTCCCCGTGCGGGGGGGCCCTACAATGAGCAGTTCTTC. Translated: CASSPRAGGPYNEQFF.

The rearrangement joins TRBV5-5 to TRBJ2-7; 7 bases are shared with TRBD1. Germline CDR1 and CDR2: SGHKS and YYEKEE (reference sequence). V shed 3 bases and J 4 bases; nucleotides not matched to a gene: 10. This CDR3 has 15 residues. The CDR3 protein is CASSSTWDSFYEQYF. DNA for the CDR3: TGTGCCAGCAGCTCCACTTGGGACAGCTTTTACGAGCAGTACTTC.

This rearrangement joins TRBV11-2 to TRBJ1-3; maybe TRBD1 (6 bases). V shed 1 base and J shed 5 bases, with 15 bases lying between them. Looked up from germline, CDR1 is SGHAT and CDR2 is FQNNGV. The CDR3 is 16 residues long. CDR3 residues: CASSLGARGKRNTIYF. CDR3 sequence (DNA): TGTGCCAGCAGCTTAGGGGCTAGGGGGAAAAGAAACACCATATATTTT.

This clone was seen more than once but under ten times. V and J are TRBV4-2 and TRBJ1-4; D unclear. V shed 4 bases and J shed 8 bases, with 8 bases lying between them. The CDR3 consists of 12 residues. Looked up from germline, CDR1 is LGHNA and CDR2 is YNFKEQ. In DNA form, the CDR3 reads TGTGCCAGCAGCCCCGGTACCGAAAAACTGTTTTTT. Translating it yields CASSPGTEKLFF.

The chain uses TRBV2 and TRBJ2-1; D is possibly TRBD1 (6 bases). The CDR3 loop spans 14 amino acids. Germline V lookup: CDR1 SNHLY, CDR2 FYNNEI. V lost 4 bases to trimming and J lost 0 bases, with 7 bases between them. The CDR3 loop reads CASSGTVSYNEQFF. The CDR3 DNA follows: TGTGCCAGCAGTGGGACAGTCTCCTACAATGAGCAGTTCTTC.

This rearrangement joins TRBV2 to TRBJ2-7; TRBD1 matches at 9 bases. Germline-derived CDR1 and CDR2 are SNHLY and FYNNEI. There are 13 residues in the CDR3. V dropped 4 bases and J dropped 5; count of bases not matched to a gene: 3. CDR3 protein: CASSAQGAHEQYF. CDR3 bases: TGTGCCAGCAGTGCACAGGGGGCCCACGAGCAGTACTTC.

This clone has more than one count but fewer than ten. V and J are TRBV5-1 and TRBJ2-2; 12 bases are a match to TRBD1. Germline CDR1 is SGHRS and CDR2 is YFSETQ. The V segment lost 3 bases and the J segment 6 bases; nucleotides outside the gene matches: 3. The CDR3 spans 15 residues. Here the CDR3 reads CASSSGTGGAGELFF. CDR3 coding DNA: TGCGCCAGCAGCTCCGGGACAGGGGGCGCCGGGGAGCTGTTTTTT. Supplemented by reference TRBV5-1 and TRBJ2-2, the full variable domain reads KAGVTQTPRYLIKTRGQQVTLSCSPISGHRSVSWYQQTPGQGLQFLFEYFSETQRNKGNFPGRFSGRQFSNSRSEMNVSTLELGDSALYLCASSSGTGGAGELFFGEGSRLTVL.

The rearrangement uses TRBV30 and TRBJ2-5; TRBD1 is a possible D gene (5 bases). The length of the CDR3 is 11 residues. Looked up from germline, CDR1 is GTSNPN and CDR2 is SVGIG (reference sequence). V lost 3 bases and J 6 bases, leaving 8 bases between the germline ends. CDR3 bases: TGTGCCTGGAGCCCAGGGCAGACCCAGTACTTC. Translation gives CAWSPGQTQYF.

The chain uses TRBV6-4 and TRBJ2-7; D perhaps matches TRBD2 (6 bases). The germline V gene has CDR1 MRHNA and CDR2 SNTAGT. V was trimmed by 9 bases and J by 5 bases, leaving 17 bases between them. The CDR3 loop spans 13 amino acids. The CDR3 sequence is CARHRLASNEQYF. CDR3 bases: TGTGCCAGACACCGGCTAGCGTCCAACGAGCAGTACTTC.

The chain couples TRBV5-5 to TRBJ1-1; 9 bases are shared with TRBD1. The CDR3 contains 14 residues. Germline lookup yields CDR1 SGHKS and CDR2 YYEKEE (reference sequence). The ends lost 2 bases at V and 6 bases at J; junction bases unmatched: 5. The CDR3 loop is CASSFGTGYAEAFF. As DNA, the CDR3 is TGTGCCAGCAGCTTTGGGACAGGGTATGCTGAAGCTTTCTTT. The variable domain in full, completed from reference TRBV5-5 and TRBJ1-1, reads DAGVTQSPTHLIKTRGQQVTLRCSPISGHKSVSWYQQVLGQGPQFIFQYYEKEERGRGNFPDRFSARQFPNYSSELNVNALLLGDSALYLCASSFGTGYAEAFFGQGTRLTVV.

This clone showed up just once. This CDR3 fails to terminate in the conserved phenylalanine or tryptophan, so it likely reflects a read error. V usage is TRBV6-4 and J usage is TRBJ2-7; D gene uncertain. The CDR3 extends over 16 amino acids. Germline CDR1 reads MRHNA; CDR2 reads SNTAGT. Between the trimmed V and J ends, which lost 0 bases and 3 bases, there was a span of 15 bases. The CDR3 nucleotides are TGTGCCAGCAGTGACTCGCAGATCGCGGTTGACTACGAGCAGTACCTC. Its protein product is CASSDSQIAVDYEQYL.

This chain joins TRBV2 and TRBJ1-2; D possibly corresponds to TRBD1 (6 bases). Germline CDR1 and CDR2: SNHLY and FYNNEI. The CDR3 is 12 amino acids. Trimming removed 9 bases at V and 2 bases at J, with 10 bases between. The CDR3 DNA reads TGTGCCAGTACAACAGGGAACTATGGCTACACCTTC. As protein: CASTTGNYGYTF. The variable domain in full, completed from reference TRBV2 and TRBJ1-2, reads EPEVTQTPSHQVTQMGQEVILRCVPISNHLYFYWYRQILGQKVEFLVSFYNNEISEKSEIFDDQFSVERPDGSNFTLKIRSTKLEDSAMYFCASTTGNYGYTFGSGTRLTVV.

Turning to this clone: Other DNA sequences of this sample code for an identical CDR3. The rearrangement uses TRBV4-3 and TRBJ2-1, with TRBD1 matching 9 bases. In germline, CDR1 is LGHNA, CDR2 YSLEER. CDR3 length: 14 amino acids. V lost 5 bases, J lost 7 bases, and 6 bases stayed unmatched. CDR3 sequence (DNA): TGCGCCAGCAGCGGGGACAGGGCTTGGAATGAGCAGTTCTTC. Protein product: CASSGDRAWNEQFF.

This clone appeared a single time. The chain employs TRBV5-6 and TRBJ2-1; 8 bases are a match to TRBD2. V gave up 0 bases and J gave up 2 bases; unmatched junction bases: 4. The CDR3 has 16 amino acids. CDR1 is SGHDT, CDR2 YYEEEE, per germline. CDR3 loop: CASSLAGLAAYNEQFF. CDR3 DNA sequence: TGTGCCAGCAGCTTGGCCGGACTAGCAGCCTACAATGAGCAGTTCTTC.

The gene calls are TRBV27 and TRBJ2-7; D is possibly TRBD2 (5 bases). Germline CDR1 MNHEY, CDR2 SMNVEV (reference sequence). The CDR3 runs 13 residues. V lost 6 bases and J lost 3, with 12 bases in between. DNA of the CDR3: TGTGCCAGCAGGGGCATTGGACTCTACGAGCAGTACTTC. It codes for CASRGIGLYEQYF.

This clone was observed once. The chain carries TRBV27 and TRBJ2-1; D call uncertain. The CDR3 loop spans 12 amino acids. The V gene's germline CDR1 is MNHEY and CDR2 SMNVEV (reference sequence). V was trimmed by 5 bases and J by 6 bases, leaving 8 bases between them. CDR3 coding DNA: TGTGCCAGCAGTCCAACTGGCAATGAGCAGTTCTTC. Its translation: CASSPTGNEQFF.

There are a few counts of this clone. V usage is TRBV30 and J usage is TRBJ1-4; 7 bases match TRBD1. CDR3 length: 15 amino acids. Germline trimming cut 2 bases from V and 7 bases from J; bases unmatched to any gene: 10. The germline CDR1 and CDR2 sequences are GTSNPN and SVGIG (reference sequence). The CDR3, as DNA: TGTGCCTGGAGTCGCGGCACAGGGGAGAGTGAAAAACTGTTTTTT. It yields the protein CAWSRGTGESEKLFF.

CDR3 sequence: CASTGRGIHEQYF. The CDR3 bases are TGTGCCAGCACTGGCAGGGGGATCCACGAGCAGTACTTC. The chain combines TRBV7-2 with TRBJ2-7, with 7 positions matching TRBD1. CDR1 SGHTA and CDR2 FQGNSA come from the germline V gene. V lost 7 bases, J lost 5 bases, and 8 bases stayed unmatched. This CDR3 is 13 amino acids long.

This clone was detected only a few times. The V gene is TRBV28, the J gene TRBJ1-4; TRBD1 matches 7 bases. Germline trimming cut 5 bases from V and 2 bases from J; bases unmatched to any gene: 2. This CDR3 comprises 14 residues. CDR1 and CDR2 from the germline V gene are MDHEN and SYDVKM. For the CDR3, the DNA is TGTGCCAGCAGTCCAGGGGGTACTAATGAAAAACTGTTTTTT. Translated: CASSPGGTNEKLFF.

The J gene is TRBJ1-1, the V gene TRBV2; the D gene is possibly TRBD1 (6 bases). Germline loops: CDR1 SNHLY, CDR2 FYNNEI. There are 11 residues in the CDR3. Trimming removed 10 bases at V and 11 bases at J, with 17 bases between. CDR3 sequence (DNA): TGTGCCATCTCCACAGGGACATCGGCTTTCTTT. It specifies CAISTGTSAFF.

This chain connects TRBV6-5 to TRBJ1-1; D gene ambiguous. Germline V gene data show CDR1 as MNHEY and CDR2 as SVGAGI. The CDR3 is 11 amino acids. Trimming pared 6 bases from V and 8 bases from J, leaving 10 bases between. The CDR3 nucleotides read TGTGCCAGCAGCTCCACAATAGAAGCTTTCTTT. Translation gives CASSSTIEAFF.